This passage covers 8 T cell receptor beta chains from one sample sequenced in a study of blood T cells in healthy people across ages. Next came a second PCR, run for about 7 to 12 cycles, which used a sample-barcoded 5' primer along with a J-beta primer mix. TCRdb re-analysed the 5' RACE reads in MiXCR, keeping a single row per CDR3 protein. The repertoire consists of roughly 1.5 million distinct CDR3 sequences, with approximately 43% occurring once and the leading ten covering roughly 3.7%. Sequenced input: blood. These receptors all stem from a young woman in good health.

The chain employs TRBV7-2 and TRBJ2-7; a possible D gene is TRBD1 (5 bases). CDR1 and CDR2 from the germline V gene are SGHTA and FQGNSA. V lost 5 bases and J 4 bases, leaving 15 bases between the germline ends. The CDR3 loop spans 14 amino acids. CDR3: CASSPSNRNYEQYF. CDR3 bases: TGTGCCAGCAGCCCAAGCAACAGGAATTACGAGCAGTACTTC.

This clonotype was seen a handful of times. This rearrangement joins TRBV20-1 to TRBJ1-5; D is ambiguous. In germline, CDR1 is DFQATT, CDR2 SNEGSKA (reference sequence). The CDR3 loop spans 16 amino acids. Between the trimmed V and J ends, which lost 0 bases and 4 bases, there was a span of 16 bases. CDR3 DNA: TGCAGTGCTAGAGATTGGAAGGGCAGTATTAATCAGCCCCAGCATTTT. Protein: CSARDWKGSINQPQHF.

For the CDR3, the DNA is TGCAGCGTACCGGACGGGAAGGAGACCCAGTACTTC. Protein product: CSVPDGKETQYF. The rearrangement uses TRBV29-1 and TRBJ2-5, with a weak D call TRBD2 (5 bases). The CDR3 is made up of 12 amino acids. In germline, CDR1 is SQVTM, CDR2 ANQGSEA. The germline V and J ends were trimmed by 6 bases and 5 bases, with 13 bases remaining between them.

The chain employs TRBV20-1 and TRBJ1-1; D is uncertain. This CDR3 has 13 residues. CDR1 and CDR2 from the germline V gene are DFQATT and SNEGSKA (reference sequence). V lost 2 bases and J 1 base, leaving 8 bases between the germline ends. The CDR3 region is CSARPQENTEAFF. The CDR3 DNA reads TGCAGTGCTAGACCCCAGGAGAACACTGAAGCTTTCTTT.

This sequence joins TRBV29-1 and TRBJ1-2; D is possibly TRBD1 (5 bases). Germline V lookup: CDR1 SQVTM, CDR2 ANQGSEA. The CDR3 has 15 residues. Trimming took off 4 bases at V and 0 bases at J, with 15 bases between the two ends. CDR3 region: CSVAPRQSSNYGYTF. The CDR3 DNA is TGCAGCGTTGCCCCCCGACAGTCCTCTAACTATGGCTACACCTTC.

The chain joins TRBV27 to TRBJ1-3; a possible D gene is TRBD1 (6 bases). Trimming removed 8 bases at V and 2 bases at J, with 13 bases between. This CDR3 is built from 14 residues. The germline V gene has CDR1 MNHEY and CDR2 SMNVEV (reference sequence). CDR3 DNA: TGTGCCAGCGGTACAGGGATGACTGGAAACACCATATATTTT. Translation: CASGTGMTGNTIYF.

This clonotype was seen a few times. The germline gene is not matched at one end of the junction; a read error may be the cause. The rearrangement joins TRBV5-5 to TRBJ1-5, with no clear D. The CDR3 sequence is 15 residues long. CDR1 SGHKS and CDR2 YYEKEE come from the germline V gene (reference sequence). The chain's CDR3 is CAGSYVPQGEQPQHF. The CDR3 DNA is TGTGCCGGCAGCTATGTCCCCCAAGGTGAGCAGCCCCAGCATTTT.

V is TRBV9 and J is TRBJ2-2; tentatively, D is TRBD2 (5 bases). The V and J ends lost 3 bases and 4 bases respectively, with 13 bases between them. The CDR3 length is 15 residues. Germline loops: CDR1 SGDLS, CDR2 YYNGEE. DNA for the CDR3: TGTGCCAGCAGCGCACGAGCGAGGGTCACCGGGGAGCTGTTTTTT. Amino acid sequence: CASSARARVTGELFF. The variable domain in full, completed from reference TRBV9 and TRBJ2-2, reads DSGVTQTPKHLITATGQRVTLRCSPRSGDLSVYWYQQSLDQGLQFLIQYYNGEERAKGNILERFSAQQFPDLHSELNLSSLELGDSALYFCASSARARVTGELFFGEGSRLTVL.